Listed below are T cell receptor beta chains from one sample, sequenced in a study of blood T cell repertoires in COVID-19. Method: immunoSEQ multiplex PCR; TCRdb's copy keeps in-frame clones and lacks some. The sample lists about 260,000 clones; around nine tenths were seen once. Material for sequencing was peripheral blood. The receptors shown here come from a man aged 35 to 55 who had recovered from COVID-19. CDR3s include the opening cysteine and the closing phenylalanine or tryptophan. A D gene is named only where the DNA matches it firmly. Rows give clone size only sometimes, using once, few, many, or a class for an expanded clone.

V gene	clone size	D gene	J gene	CDR3 DNA	CDR3 protein
TRBV5-6	.	.	TRBJ1-2	TGTGCCAGCAGCGGGGGGTTTCGGCCCGCCCATGGCTACACCTTC	CASSGGFRPAHGYTF
TRBV7-3	.	TRBD1	TRBJ1-2	TGTGCCAGCAGCTTATCCCCGACAGGGGGCGGCGGCTACACCTTC	CASSLSPTGGGGYTF
TRBV7-9	.	TRBD2	TRBJ2-1	TGTGCCAGCAGCTTAGGTCTAGCGGATTCCTACAATGAGCAGTTCTTC	CASSLGLADSYNEQFF
TRBV2	.	.	TRBJ2-2	TGTGCCAGCCAAACGACTCACACCGGGGAGCTGTTTTTT	CASQTTHTGELFF
TRBV9	few	.	TRBJ2-1	TGTGCCAGCAGCGCCCCTTTGAGTGGGCCTCAAGTCGGTGAGCAGTTCTTC	CASSAPLSGPQVGEQFF
TRBV6-6	once	.	TRBJ1-1	TGTGCCAGCAGTTACTCTCGGTTCGGCACTGAAGCTTTCTTT	CASSYSRFGTEAFF
TRBV20-1	.	TRBD2	TRBJ2-7	TGCAGTGCTAGTTTAGCGGGAGGTTATGAGCAGTACTTC	CSASLAGGYEQYF
TRBV11-2	.	TRBD2	TRBJ2-7	TGTGCCAGCAGCTTCTTTAGCGGGAAAGCCTACGAGCAGTACTTC	CASSFFSGKAYEQYF
TRBV7-8	.	.	TRBJ2-7	TGTGCCAGCAGCTTCATGGAGGGGACCTCCTACGAGCAGTACTTC	CASSFMEGTSYEQYF
TRBV5-8	.	.	TRBJ1-2	TGTGCCAGCAGCTCTCCCGGGAGGGGGAACTATGGCTACACCTTC	CASSSPGRGNYGYTF
TRBV30	.	TRBD2	TRBJ2-7	TGTGCCTGGAGTACGCGACTAGCGGGAGAGCACGAGCAGTACTTC	CAWSTRLAGEHEQYF
TRBV3-1/TRBV3-2	.	TRBD2	TRBJ2-1	TGTGCCAGCAGCGCCGGACTAGCCTACAATGAGCAGTTCTTC	CASSAGLAYNEQFF
TRBV5-1	.	.	TRBJ1-5	TGCGCCAGCAGGGACACGATCGTTGGTCAGCCCCAGCATTTT	CASRDTIVGQPQHF
TRBV6-5	.	TRBD2	TRBJ2-7	TGTGCCAGCAGGGAGACTAGCGGGAGATACGAGCAGTACTTC	CASRETSGRYEQYF
TRBV2	.	TRBD1	TRBJ1-2	TGTGCCAGCAGTGTCCGGACAGGGGCTGTTGGCTACACCTTC	CASSVRTGAVGYTF
TRBV19	.	.	TRBJ2-5	TGTGCCAGTAGTATAACCAGAAAAGAGACCCAGTACTTC	CASSITRKETQYF
TRBV18	.	.	TRBJ2-1	TGTGCCAGCTCAACGACAGGTCCCGGCTCCTACAATGAGCAGTTCTTC	CASSTTGPGSYNEQFF
TRBV30	.	.	TRBJ2-1	TGTGCCTGGAGAAGGGGAGGACAGGCCTACAATGAGCAGTTCTTC	CAWRRGGQAYNEQFF
TRBV29-1	.	.	TRBJ1-2	TGCAACCCTCCCCGGGGTTATGGCTACACCTTC	CNPPRGYGYTF
TRBV25-1	.	.	TRBJ2-1	TGTGCCAGCAGTGTCGGTGATGAGCAGTTCTTC	CASSVGDEQFF
TRBV28	.	.	TRBJ2-7	TGTGCCAGCAGTTCAGGGACCTACGAGCAGTACTTC	CASSSGTYEQYF
TRBV7-9	.	TRBD2	TRBJ2-5	TGTGCCAGCAGCTTACCCCTAGCGGGGGGAGAGACCCAGTACTTC	CASSLPLAGGETQYF
TRBV6-2/TRBV6-3	.	TRBD1	TRBJ2-5	TGTGCCAGCAGTTTGGACAGGGTAGTCGAGACCCAGTACTTC	CASSLDRVVETQYF
TRBV5-1	.	.	TRBJ2-3	TGCGCCAGCAGCCCAATCGGGGGCACAGATACGCAGTATTTT	CASSPIGGTDTQYF
TRBV7-8	.	.	TRBJ1-4	TGTGCCAGCAGCTTAACGCAGGGGTTTAATGAAAAACTGTTTTTT	CASSLTQGFNEKLFF
TRBV7-3	.	.	TRBJ1-6	TGTGCCAGCAGCTTAGGTGGGGTCAGAGGGTCACCCCTCCACTTT	CASSLGGVRGSPLHF
TRBV12-5	.	.	TRBJ2-6	TGTGCTAGTGGCCCGGCGGGGCCAACCGCCAACGTCCTGACTTTC	CASGPAGPTANVLTF
TRBV5-6	.	.	TRBJ1-6	TGTGCCAGCAGCTTTAGTTGGGAGGGACTTTCACCCCTCCACTTT	CASSFSWEGLSPLHF
TRBV7-2	.	TRBD2	TRBJ2-1	TGTGCCAGCAGCTTAAGGTCTAGCGGGAGGATCAATGAGCAGTTCTTC	CASSLRSSGRINEQFF
TRBV5-4	.	.	TRBJ1-2	TGTGCCAGCAGCCAGACAGTCTCTATGGGCTACACCTTC	CASSQTVSMGYTF
TRBV6-5	.	.	TRBJ1-2	TGTGCCAGCAGGCCCCGGACAGACAATGGCTACACCTTC	CASRPRTDNGYTF
TRBV10-2	.	.	TRBJ2-7	TGCGCCAGCAGTGTGCTAGGACAGATTTACGAGCAGTACTTC	CASSVLGQIYEQYF
TRBV6-1	.	.	TRBJ1-5	TGTGCCAGCAGTGTGTACATATCGGGAGCCCATAGCAATCAGCCCCAGCATTTT	CASSVYISGAHSNQPQHF
TRBV10-3	.	TRBD2	TRBJ2-3	TGTGCCATCAGTGACCCTAGCGGGCTCCGCACAGATACGCAGTATTTT	CAISDPSGLRTDTQYF
TRBV7-2	.	TRBD1	TRBJ1-6	TGTGCCAGCAGCCTGGGACAGGGGATAAGCTCTTCACCCCTCCACTTT	CASSLGQGISSSPLHF
TRBV2	.	.	TRBJ1-1	TGTGCCAGCAAAAAGGGGGTGGTGGCTTTCTTT	CASKKGVVAFF
TRBV2	.	.	TRBJ1-6	TGTGCCAGCAGTCAGGACCGGGACACGTTTTCTCCCCTCCACTTT	CASSQDRDTFSPLHF
TRBV21-1	.	.	TRBJ1-5	TGTGCCAGCAGCAAATTTCATAGAGGGACAGAAGCTCATCAGCCCCAGCATTTT	CASSKFHRGTEAHQPQHF
TRBV7-2	.	.	TRBJ1-2	TGTGCCAGCAGCATAGGTCAGGGAAGCTATGGCTACACCTTC	CASSIGQGSYGYTF
TRBV6-5	.	TRBD2	TRBJ2-5	TGTGCCAGCAGTCCCGGACTAGCGGGAGTTGAGACCCAGTACTTC	CASSPGLAGVETQYF
TRBV4-3	.	TRBD2	TRBJ2-3	TGCGCCAGCAGCCAAGAGCGGGCGGGGGGTCAGGATACGCAGTATTTT	CASSQERAGGQDTQYF
TRBV6-2/TRBV6-3	.	TRBD2	TRBJ2-5	TGTGCCAGCAGTTACCCCAGCGGGGGGATCCGTGAGACCCAGTACTTC	CASSYPSGGIRETQYF
TRBV19	few	TRBD2	TRBJ2-1	TGTGCCTCAGAGGGCGGGAGGGCCCGGGTCAATGAGCAGTTCTTC	CASEGGRARVNEQFF
TRBV7-2	once	TRBD1	TRBJ1-1	TGTGCCAGCAGCTTAGACAGGGGGCGCAAGGGAAAGACTGAAGCTTTCTTT	CASSLDRGRKGKTEAFF
TRBV27	once	TRBD1	TRBJ2-2	TGTGCCAGCAGTCACCGTAACAGGGGGCCGGCCGGGGAGCTGTTTTTT	CASSHRNRGPAGELFF
TRBV19	.	TRBD2	TRBJ2-3	TGTGCCAGTACTGGGAGGACTAGCGGGAGCGCAGATACGCAGTATTTT	CASTGRTSGSADTQYF
TRBV7-8	.	TRBD1	TRBJ2-5	TGTGCCAGCAGCTTAGTAGTATTGGGACAGTCATCGAAGGGGACCCAGTACTTC	CASSLVVLGQSSKGTQYF
TRBV10-1	.	.	TRBJ2-3	TGCGCCAGCAGTGAGAGACTTTCCCTCACAGATACGCAGTATTTT	CASSERLSLTDTQYF
TRBV9	.	.	TRBJ1-1	TGTGCCAGCGCAAAAGGGGGACGGTACTCTGAAGCTTTCTTT	CASAKGGRYSEAFF
TRBV5-1	.	TRBD1	TRBJ2-2	TGCGCCAGCAGCTCCCCGGGACAGGGGGCGCCGGACACCGGGGAGCTGTTTTTT	CASSSPGQGAPDTGELFF
TRBV19	.	TRBD1	TRBJ1-5	TGTGCCAGTAGTGCGGGCTTGGACAGGGCGGAGCCCCAGCATTTT	CASSAGLDRAEPQHF
TRBV10-3	.	.	TRBJ1-1	TGTGCCATCAGGGCAATGAACACTGAAGCTTTCTTT	CAIRAMNTEAFF
TRBV19	.	.	TRBJ2-1	TGTGCCAGTAGTCTCAACATTGAGCAGTTCTTC	CASSLNIEQFF